This T cell receptor (beta chain) was identified in a study of vaccination and CD4 T cells after COVID-19. Study details: The study enrolled six male and four female convalescents, two of whom were Hispanic. Timing of post-vaccine sample collection was a median 72 days after dose two, with a range of 14 to 241.

As concerns this clonotype: The antigen is undetermined.

The sample's treatment: roughly 10-day PBMC culture with coronavirus spike peptide pools or control peptides (ViraFEST assay). The V gene end was trimmed by 5 bases and the J gene end by 0 bases; junction bases not matched to a gene: 3. Germline CDR1 and CDR2: LNHDA and SQIVND (reference sequence). The CDR3 is made up of 16 amino acids. Regarding the study as a whole: The study found median SARS-CoV-2-reactive clonotypes rising from roughly 22 to 38, not significantly.

Oncomine TCR Beta short-read sequencing was applied to DNA from cultured CD4+ T cells. It was from cultured CD4+ T cells that genomic DNA was extracted. TCRdb re-derived calls from the PCR reads in MiXCR, one entry per CDR3 protein. This repertoire shows about 10,000 distinct CDR3 sequences, 65% to 80% found once; its top ten account for about 8.8%. The TCR comes from a human donor who had recovered from COVID-19. Sequencing was carried out using CD4+ T cells from blood, cultured in vitro. The rearrangement links TRBV19 to TRBJ2-7, with TRBD2 matching over 14 bases. CDR3 sequence: CASSRLAGGSSYEQYF. The CDR3 DNA reads TGTGCCAGTAGTCGACTAGCGGGGGGGAGCTCCTACGAGCAGTACTTC.